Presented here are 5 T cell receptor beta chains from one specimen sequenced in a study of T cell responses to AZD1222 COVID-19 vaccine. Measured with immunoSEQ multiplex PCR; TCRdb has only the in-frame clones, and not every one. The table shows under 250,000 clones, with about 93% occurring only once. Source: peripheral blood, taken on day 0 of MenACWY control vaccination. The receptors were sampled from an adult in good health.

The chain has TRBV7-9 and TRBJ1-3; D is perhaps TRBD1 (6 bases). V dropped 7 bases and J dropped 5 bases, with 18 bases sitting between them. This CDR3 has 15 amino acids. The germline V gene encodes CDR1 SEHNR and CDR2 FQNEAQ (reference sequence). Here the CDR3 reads CASNEQTGARNTIYF. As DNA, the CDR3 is TGTGCCAGCAACGAACAGACAGGCGCTAGAAACACCATATATTTT.

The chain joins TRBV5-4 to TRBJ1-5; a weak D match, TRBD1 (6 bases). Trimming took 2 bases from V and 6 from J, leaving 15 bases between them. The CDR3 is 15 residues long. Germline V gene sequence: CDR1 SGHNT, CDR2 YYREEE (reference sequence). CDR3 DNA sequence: TGTGCCAGCAGCTTTGGGGGGGGCGCAAGTCAGCCCCAGCATTTT. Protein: CASSFGGGASQPQHF.

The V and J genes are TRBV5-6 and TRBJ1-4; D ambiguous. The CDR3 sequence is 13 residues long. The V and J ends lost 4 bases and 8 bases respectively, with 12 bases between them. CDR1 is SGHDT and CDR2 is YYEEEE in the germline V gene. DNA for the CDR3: TGTGCCAGCAGCGCGGGTAGGGAGGAAAAACTGTTTTTT. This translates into CASSAGREEKLFF.

The CDR3 sequence is CASSLGTEGNTIYF. The DNA of the CDR3 is TGTGCCAGCAGCCTTGGGACAGAGGGAAACACCATATATTTT. The J gene is TRBJ1-3, the V gene TRBV7-9, with TRBD1 matching 7 bases. J lost 4 bases, V lost 5 bases, and 5 bases had no gene match. The V gene's germline CDR1 is SEHNR and CDR2 FQNEAQ (reference sequence). This CDR3 is built from 14 residues. Based on the CDR3 plus reference TRBV7-9 and TRBJ1-3, the full variable domain is DTGVSQNPRHKITKRGQNVTFRCDPISEHNRLYWYRQTLGQGPEFLTYFQNEAQLEKSRLLSDRFSAERPKGSFSTLEIQRTEQGDSAMYLCASSLGTEGNTIYFGEGSWLTVV.

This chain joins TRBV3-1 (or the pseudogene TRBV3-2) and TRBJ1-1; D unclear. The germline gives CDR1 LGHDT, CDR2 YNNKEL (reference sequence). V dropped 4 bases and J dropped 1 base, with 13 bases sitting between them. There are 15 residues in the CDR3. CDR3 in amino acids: CASSLASTENTEAFF. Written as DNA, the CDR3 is TGTGCCAGCAGCCTGGCCTCGACTGAGAACACTGAAGCTTTCTTT.